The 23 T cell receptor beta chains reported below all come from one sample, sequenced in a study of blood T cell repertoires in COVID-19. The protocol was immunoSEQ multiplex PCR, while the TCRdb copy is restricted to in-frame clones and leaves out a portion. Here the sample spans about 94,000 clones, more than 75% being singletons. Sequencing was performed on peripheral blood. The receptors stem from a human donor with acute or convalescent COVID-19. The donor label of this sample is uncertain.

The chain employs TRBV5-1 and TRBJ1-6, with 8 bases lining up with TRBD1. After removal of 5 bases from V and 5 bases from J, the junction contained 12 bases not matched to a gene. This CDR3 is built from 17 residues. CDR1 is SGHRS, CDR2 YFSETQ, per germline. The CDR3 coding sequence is TGCGCCAGCAGGTGGGGACCGGACAGGGTGGATAATTCACCCCTCCACTTT. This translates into CASRWGPDRVDNSPLHF.

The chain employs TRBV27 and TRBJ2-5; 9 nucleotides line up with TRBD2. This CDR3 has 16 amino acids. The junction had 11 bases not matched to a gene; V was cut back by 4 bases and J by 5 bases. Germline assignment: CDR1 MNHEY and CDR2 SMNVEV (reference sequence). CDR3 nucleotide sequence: TGTGCCAGCAGTTCCCTAGTAGCGGGGGCGGTGGAGACCCAGTACTTC. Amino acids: CASSSLVAGAVETQYF.

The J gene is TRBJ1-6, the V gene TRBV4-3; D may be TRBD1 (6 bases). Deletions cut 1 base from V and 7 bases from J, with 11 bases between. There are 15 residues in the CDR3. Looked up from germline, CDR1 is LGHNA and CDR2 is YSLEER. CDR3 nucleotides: TGCGCCAGCAGCCAAGCCAGGGGACGAAATTCACCCCTCCACTTT. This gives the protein CASSQARGRNSPLHF.

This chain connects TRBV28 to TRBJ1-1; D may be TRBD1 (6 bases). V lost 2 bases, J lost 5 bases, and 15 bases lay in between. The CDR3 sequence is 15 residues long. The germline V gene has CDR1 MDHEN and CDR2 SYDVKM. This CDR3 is CASSLGTGRGTEAFF. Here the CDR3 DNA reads TGTGCCAGCAGTTTAGGAACAGGGAGGGGGACTGAAGCTTTCTTT.

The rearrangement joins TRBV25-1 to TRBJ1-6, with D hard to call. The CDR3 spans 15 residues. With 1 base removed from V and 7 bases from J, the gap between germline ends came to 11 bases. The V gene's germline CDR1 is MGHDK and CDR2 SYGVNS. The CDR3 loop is CASSEWKGDNSPLHF. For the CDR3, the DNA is TGTGCCAGCAGTGAATGGAAGGGAGACAATTCACCCCTCCACTTT.

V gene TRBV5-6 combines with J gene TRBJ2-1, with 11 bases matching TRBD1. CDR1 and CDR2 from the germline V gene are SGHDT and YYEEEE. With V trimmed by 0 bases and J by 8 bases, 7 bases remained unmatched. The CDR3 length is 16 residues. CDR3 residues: CASSLDPGQGDYEQFF. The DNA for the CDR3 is TGTGCCAGCAGCTTGGACCCGGGACAGGGGGATTATGAGCAGTTCTTC.

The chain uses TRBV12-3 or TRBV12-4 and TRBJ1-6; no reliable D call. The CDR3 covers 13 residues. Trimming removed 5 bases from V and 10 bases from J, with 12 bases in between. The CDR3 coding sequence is TGTGCCAGCAGTATTTGGACGGGGTCACCCCTCCACTTT. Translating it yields CASSIWTGSPLHF.

CDR3 protein: CASSLRGANVLTF. CDR3 bases: TGTGCCAGCAGCTTACGGGGAGCCAACGTCCTGACTTTC. The V and J genes are TRBV7-9 and TRBJ2-6; perhaps TRBD2 as D (5 bases). This CDR3 is 13 amino acids long. The V and J ends lost 2 bases and 7 bases respectively, with 6 bases between them. Germline V lookup: CDR1 SEHNR, CDR2 FQNEAQ (reference sequence).

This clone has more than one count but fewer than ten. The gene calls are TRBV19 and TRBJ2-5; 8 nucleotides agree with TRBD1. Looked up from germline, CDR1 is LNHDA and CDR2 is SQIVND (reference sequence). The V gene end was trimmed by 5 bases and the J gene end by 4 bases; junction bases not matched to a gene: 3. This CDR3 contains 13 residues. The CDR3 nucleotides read TGTGCCAGTAGTGACAGGGGAGGAGAGACCCAGTACTTC. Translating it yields CASSDRGGETQYF.

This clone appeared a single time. The CDR3 DNA sequence: TGTGCCAGCAGGCTCGGTCGCTCTGGAAACACCATATATTTT. Translating it yields CASRLGRSGNTIYF. The chain uses TRBV6-5 and TRBJ1-3, with no clear D. V was clipped by 6 bases and J by 0 bases, with 9 bases between them. This CDR3 is built from 14 residues. Germline V lookup: CDR1 MNHEY, CDR2 SVGAGI.

The CDR3 protein is CASSSYRGRLETQYF. DNA of the CDR3: TGTGCCAGTAGCTCCTACAGGGGGCGGTTAGAGACCCAGTACTTC. The rearrangement links TRBV19 to TRBJ2-5; 9 nucleotides agree with TRBD1. There are 15 residues in the CDR3. After removal of 6 bases from V and 4 bases from J, the junction contained 9 bases not matched to a gene. The germline gives CDR1 LNHDA, CDR2 SQIVND (reference sequence).

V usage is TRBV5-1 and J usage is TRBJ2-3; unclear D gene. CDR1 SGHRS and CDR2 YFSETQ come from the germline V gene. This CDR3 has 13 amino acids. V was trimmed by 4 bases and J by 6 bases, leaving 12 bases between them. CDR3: CASSRVSSDTQYF. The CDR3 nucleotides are TGCGCCAGCAGCCGGGTAAGCTCGGATACGCAGTATTTT.

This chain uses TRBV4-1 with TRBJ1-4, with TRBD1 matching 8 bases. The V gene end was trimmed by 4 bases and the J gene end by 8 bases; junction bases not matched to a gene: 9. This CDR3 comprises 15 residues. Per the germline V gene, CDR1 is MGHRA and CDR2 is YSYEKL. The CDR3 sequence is CASSPGDRRPEKLFF. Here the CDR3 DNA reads TGCGCCAGCAGCCCCGGGGACAGGCGACCCGAAAAACTGTTTTTT.

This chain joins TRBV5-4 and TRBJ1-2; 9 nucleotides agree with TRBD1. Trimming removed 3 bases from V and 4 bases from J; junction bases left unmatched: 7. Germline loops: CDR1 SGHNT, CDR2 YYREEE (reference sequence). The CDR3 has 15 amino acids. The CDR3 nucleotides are TGTGCCAGCAGCTCCCTCCGGGACAGGGCCTATGGCTACACCTTC. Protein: CASSSLRDRAYGYTF.

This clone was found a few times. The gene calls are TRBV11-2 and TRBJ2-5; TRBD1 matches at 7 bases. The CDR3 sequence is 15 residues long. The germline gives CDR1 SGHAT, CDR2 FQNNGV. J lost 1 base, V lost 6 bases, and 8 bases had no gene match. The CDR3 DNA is TGTGCCAGCAGGGCTACGGGACAGTTCCAAGAGACCCAGTACTTC. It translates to CASRATGQFQETQYF.

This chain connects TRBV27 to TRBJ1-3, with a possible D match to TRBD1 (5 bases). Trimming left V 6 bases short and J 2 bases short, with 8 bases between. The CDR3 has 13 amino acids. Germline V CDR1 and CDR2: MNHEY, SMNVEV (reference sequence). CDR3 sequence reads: CASSPGTGNTIYF. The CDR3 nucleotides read TGTGCCAGCAGCCCAGGGACTGGAAACACCATATATTTT.

DNA for the CDR3: TGTGCCAGCAGCCCCCTCCCGAGGGACACTGAAGCTTTCTTT. Translated: CASSPLPRDTEAFF. The rearrangement uses TRBV9 and TRBJ1-1; D uncertain. This CDR3 has 14 amino acids. Germline lookup yields CDR1 SGDLS and CDR2 YYNGEE. The V gene lost 4 bases and the J gene lost 3 bases, with 13 bases spanning the gap.

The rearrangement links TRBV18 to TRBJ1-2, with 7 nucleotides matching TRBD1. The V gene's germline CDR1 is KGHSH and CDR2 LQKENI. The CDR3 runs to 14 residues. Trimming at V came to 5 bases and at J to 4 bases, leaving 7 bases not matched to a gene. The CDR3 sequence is CASSSFTGVYGYTF. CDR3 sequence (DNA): TGTGCCAGCTCATCATTTACAGGGGTCTATGGCTACACCTTC.

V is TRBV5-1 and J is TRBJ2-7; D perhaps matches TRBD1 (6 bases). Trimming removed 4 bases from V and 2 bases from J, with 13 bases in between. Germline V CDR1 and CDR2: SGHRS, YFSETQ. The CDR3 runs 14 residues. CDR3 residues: CASSTGTITYEQYF. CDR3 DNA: TGCGCCAGCAGCACGGGGACAATTACCTACGAGCAGTACTTC.

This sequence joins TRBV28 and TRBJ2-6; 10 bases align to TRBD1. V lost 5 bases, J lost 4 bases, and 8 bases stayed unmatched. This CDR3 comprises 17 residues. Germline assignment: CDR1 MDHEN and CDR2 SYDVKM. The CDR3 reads CASSRRQGAEGANVLTF. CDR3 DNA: TGTGCCAGCAGTCGCCGACAGGGGGCTGAGGGGGCCAACGTCCTGACTTTC.

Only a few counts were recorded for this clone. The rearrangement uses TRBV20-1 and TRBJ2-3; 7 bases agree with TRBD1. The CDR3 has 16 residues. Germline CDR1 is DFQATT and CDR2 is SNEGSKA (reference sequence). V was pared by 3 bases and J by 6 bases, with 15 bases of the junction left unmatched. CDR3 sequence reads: CSASSPGQFLLDTQYF. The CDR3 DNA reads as TGCAGTGCTAGTTCACCGGGACAGTTTTTGCTGGATACGCAGTATTTT.

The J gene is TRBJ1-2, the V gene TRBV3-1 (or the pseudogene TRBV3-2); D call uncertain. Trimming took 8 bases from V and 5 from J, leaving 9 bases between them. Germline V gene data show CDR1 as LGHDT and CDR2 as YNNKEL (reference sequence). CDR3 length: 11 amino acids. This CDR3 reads CASAGYYGYTF. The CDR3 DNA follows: TGTGCCAGCGCGGGGTATTATGGCTACACCTTC.

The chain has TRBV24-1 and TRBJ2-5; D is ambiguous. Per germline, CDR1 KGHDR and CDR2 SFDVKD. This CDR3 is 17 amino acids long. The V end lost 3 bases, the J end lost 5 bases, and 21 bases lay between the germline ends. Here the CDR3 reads CATSDPTLDNGRETQYF. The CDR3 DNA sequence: TGTGCCACCAGTGATCCGACCCTAGATAATGGTAGGGAGACCCAGTACTTC.